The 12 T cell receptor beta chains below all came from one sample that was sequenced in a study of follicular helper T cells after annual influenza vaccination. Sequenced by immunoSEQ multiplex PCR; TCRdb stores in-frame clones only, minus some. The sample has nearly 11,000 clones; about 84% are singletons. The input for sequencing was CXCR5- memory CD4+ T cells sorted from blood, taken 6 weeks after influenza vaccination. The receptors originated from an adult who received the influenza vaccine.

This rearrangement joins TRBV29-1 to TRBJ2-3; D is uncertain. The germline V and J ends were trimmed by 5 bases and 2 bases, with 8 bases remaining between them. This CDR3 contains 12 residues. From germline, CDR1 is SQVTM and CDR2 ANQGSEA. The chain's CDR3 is CSVIFSTDTQYF. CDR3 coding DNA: TGCAGCGTTATCTTCTCCACAGATACGCAGTATTTT.

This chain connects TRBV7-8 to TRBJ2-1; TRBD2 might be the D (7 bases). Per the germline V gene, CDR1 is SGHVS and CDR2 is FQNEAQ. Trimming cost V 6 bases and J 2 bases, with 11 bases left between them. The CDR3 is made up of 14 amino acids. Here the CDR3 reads CASRGGGAYNEQFF. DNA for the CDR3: TGTGCCAGCAGGGGAGGGGGTGCCTACAATGAGCAGTTCTTC.

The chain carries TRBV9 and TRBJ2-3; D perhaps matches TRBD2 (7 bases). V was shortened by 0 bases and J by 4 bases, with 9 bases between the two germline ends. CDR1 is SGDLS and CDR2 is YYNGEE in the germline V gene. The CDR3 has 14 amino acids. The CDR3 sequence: CASSVDGGPDTQYF. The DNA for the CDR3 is TGTGCCAGCAGCGTAGACGGGGGGCCAGATACGCAGTATTTT.

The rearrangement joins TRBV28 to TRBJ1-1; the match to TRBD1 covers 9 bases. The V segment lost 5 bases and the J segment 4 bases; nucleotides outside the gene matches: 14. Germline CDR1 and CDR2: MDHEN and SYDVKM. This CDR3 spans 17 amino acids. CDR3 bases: TGTGCCAGCAGTCCCCCCCTACAGGGGGCCTTTTTCACTGAAGCTTTCTTT. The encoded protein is CASSPPLQGAFFTEAFF.

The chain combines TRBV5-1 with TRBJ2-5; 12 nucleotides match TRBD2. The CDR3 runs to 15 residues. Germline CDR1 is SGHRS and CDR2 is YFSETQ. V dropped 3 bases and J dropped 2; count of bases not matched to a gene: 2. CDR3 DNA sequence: TGCGCCAGCAGCTGGACTAGCGGGATACAAGAGACCCAGTACTTC. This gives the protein CASSWTSGIQETQYF.

CDR3 loop: CASSLDRGYGYTF. The DNA for the CDR3 is TGTGCCAGCAGTTTGGACAGGGGCTATGGCTACACCTTC. The V gene is TRBV27, the J gene TRBJ1-2, with 9 bases lining up with TRBD1. The CDR3 runs 13 residues. The J segment lost 4 bases and the V segment lost 3 bases, leaving 0 bases of the junction unmatched. The V gene's germline CDR1 is MNHEY and CDR2 SMNVEV (reference sequence).

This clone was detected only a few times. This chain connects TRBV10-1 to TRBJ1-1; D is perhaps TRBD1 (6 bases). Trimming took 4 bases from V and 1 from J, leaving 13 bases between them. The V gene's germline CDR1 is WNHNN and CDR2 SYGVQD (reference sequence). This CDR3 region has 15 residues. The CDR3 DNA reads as TGCGCCAGCAGTGGGTTACAGGGCGAGAACACTGAAGCTTTCTTT. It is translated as CASSGLQGENTEAFF.

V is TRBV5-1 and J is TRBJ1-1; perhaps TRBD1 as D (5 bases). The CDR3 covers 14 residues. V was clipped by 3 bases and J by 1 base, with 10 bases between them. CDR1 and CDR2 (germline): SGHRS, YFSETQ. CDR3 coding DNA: TGCGCCAGCAGCTCAGACAGAAAGAACACTGAAGCTTTCTTT. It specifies CASSSDRKNTEAFF.

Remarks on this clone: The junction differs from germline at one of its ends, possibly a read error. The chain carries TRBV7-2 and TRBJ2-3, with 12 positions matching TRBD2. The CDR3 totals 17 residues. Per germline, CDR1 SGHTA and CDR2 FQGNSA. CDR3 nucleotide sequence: TGTGTCAGCAGCTTTCTCCCGACTAGCGGGAGAGCAGATACGCAGTATTTT. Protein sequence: CVSSFLPTSGRADTQYF.

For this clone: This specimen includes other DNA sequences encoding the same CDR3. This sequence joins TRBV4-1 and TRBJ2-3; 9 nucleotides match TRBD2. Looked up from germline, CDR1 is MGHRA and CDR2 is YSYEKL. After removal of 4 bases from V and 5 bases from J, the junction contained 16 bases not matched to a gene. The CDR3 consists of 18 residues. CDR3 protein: CASSPLAGGPGRGDTQYF. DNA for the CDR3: TGCGCCAGCAGCCCACTCGCGGGAGGGCCGGGGCGGGGAGATACGCAGTATTTT.

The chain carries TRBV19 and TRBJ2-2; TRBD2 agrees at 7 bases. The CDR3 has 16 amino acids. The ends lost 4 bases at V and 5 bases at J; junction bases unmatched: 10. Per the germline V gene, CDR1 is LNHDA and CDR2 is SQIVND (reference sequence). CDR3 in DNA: TGTGCCAGTAGTACCCCAGCGGGAAAAGCGACCGGGGAGCTGTTTTTT. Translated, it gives CASSTPAGKATGELFF. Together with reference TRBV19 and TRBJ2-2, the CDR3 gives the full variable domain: DGGITQSPKYLFRKEGQNVTLSCEQNLNHDAMYWYRQDPGQGLRLIYYSQIVNDFQKGDIAEGYSVSREKKESFPLTVTSAQKNPTAFYLCASSTPAGKATGELFFGEGSRLTVL.

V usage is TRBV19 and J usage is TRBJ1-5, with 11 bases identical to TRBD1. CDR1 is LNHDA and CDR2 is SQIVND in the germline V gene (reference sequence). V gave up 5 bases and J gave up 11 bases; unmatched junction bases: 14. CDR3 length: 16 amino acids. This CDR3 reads CASSPRDRGRDKAQHF. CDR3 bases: TGTGCCAGTAGTCCTAGGGACAGGGGGAGAGACAAGGCCCAGCATTTT.